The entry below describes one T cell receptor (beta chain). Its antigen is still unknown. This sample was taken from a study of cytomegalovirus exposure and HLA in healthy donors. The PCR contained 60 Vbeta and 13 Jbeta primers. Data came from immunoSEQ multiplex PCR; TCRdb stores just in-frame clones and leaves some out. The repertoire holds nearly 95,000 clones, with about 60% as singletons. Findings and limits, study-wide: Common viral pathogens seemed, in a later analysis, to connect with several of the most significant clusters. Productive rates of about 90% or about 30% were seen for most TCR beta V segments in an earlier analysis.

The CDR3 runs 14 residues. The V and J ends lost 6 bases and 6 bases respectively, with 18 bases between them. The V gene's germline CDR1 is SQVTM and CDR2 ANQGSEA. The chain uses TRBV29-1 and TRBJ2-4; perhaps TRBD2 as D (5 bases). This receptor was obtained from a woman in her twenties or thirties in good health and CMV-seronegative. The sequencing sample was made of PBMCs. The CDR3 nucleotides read TGCAGCGTGACCCCCGGGGTAGCATTAAACATTCAGTACTTC. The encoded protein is CSVTPGVALNIQYF.